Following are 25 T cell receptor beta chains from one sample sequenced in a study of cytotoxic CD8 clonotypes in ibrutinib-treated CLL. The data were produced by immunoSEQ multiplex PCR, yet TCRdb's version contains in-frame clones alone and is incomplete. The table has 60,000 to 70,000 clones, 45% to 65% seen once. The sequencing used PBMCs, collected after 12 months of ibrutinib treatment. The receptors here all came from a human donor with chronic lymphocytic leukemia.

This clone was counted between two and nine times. The CDR3, as DNA: TGTGCCAGCAGCTCTTTGCAGGGACAGCTATACTCTGGAAACACCATATATTTT. Translated, it gives CASSSLQGQLYSGNTIYF. The rearrangement joins TRBV7-9 to TRBJ1-3; 7 nucleotides line up with TRBD1. This CDR3 spans 18 amino acids. Germline CDR1 reads SEHNR; CDR2 reads FQNEAQ (reference sequence). V dropped 4 bases and J dropped 0; count of bases not matched to a gene: 12. Combining the CDR3 with reference TRBV7-9 and TRBJ1-3 gives the whole variable domain DTGVSQNPRHKITKRGQNVTFRCDPISEHNRLYWYRQTLGQGPEFLTYFQNEAQLEKSRLLSDRFSAERPKGSFSTLEIQRTEQGDSAMYLCASSSLQGQLYSGNTIYFGEGSWLTVV.

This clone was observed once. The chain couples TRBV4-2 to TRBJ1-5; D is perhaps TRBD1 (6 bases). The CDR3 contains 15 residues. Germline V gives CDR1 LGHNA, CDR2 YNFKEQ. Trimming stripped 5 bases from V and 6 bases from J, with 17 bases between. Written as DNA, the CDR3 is TGTGCCAGCAGCTTGAGTGGGGGCGCGGGTCAGCCCCAGCATTTT. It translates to CASSLSGGAGQPQHF.

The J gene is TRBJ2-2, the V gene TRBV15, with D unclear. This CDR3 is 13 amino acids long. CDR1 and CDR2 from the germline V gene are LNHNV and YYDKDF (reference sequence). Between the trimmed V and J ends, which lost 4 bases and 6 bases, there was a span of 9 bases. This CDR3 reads CATSTPRSGELFF. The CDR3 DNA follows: TGTGCCACCAGCACTCCTCGCTCCGGGGAGCTGTTTTTT.

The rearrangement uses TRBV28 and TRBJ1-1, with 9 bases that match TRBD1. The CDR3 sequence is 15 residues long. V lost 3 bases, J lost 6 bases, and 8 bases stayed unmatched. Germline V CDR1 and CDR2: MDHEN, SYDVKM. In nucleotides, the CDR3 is TGTGCCAGCAGTTTGGGGGACAGGGTGAATTCTGAAGCTTTCTTT. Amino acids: CASSLGDRVNSEAFF.

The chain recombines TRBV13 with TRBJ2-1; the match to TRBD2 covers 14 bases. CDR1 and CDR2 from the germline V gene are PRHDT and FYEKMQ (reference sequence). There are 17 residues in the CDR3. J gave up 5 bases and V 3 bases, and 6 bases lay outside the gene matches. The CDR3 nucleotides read TGTGCCAGCAGCTTTAGACTAGCGGGAGGGCCTAACAATGAGCAGTTCTTC. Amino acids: CASSFRLAGGPNNEQFF.

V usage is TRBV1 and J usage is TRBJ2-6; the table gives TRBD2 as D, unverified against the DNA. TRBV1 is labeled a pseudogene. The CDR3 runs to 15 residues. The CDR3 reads CTSSCGATGANVLTF. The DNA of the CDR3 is TGCACCAGCAGCTGCGGGGCTACAGGGGCCAACGTCCTGACTTTC.

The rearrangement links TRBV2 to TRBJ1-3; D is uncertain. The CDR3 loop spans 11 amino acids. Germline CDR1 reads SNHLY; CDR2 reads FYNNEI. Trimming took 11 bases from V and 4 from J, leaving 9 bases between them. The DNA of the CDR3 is TGTGCCCGCACGTGGGGAAACACCATATATTTT. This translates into CARTWGNTIYF.

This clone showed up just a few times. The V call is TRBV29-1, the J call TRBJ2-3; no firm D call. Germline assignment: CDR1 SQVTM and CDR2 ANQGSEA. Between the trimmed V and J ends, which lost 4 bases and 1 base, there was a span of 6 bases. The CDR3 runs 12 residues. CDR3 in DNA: TGCAGCGTTGGACTCGGCACAGATACGCAGTATTTT. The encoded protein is CSVGLGTDTQYF.

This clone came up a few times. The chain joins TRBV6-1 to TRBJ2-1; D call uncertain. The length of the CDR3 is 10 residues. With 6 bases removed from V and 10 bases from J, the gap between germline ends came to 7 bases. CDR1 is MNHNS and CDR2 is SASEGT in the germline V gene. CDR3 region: CASSSWEQFF. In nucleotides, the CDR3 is TGTGCCAGCAGCTCATGGGAGCAGTTCTTC.

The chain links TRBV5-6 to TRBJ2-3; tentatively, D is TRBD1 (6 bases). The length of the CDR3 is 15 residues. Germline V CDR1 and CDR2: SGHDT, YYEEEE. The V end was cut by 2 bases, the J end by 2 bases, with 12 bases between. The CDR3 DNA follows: TGTGCCAGCAGCTTAAGGACAGTCTTCACAGATACGCAGTATTTT. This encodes CASSLRTVFTDTQYF. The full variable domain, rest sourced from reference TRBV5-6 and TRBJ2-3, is DAGVTQSPTHLIKTRGQQVTLRCSPKSGHDTVSWYQQALGQGPQFIFQYYEEEERQRGNFPDRFSGHQFPNYSSELNVNALLLGDSALYLCASSLRTVFTDTQYFGPGTRLTVL.

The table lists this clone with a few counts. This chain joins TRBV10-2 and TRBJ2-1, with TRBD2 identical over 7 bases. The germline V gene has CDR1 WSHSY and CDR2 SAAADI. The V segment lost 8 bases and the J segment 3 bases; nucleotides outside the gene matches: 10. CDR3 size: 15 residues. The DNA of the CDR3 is TGCGCCAGCCAGAGACTAGCATCCGGCTACAATGAGCAGTTCTTC. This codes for CASQRLASGYNEQFF.

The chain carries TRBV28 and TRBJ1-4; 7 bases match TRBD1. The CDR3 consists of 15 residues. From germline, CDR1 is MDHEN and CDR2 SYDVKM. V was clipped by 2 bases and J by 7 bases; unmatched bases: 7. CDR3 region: CASSLRTGTGEKLFF. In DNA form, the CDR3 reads TGTGCCAGCAGTTTAAGGACAGGCACGGGTGAAAAACTGTTTTTT.

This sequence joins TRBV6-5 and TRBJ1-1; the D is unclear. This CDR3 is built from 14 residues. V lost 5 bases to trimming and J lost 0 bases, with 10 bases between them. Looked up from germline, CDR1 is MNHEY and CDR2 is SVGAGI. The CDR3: CASSPTRMNTEAFF. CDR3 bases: TGTGCCAGCAGTCCAACGAGGATGAACACTGAAGCTTTCTTT.

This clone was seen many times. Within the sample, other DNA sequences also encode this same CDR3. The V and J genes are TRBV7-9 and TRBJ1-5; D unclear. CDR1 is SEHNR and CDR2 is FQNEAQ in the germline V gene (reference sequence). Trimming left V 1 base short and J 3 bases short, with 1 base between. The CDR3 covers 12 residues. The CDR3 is CASSLDNQPQHF. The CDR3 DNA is TGTGCCAGCAGCTTAGACAATCAGCCCCAGCATTTT.

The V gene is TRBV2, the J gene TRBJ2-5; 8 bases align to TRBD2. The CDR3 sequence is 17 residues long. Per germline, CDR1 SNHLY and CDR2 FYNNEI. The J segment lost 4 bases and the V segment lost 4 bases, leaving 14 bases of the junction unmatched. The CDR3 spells CASSAPIQGTSRETQYF. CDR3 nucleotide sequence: TGTGCCAGCAGTGCCCCTATACAAGGGACTAGTCGAGAGACCCAGTACTTC.

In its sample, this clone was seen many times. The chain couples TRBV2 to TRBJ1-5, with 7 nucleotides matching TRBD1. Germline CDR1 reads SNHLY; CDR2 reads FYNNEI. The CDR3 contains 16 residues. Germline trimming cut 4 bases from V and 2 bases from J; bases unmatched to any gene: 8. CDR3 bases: TGTGCCAGCAGTGGGGGACAGCTGCCGGGCAATCAGCCCCAGCATTTT. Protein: CASSGGQLPGNQPQHF.

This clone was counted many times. The CDR3 sequence is CATRRGTDNEKLFF. The CDR3 nucleotides are TGTGCCACACGGAGGGGGACAGATAATGAAAAACTGTTTTTT. The V and J genes are TRBV4-2 and TRBJ1-4, with 7 bases aligning to TRBD1. From germline, CDR1 is LGHNA and CDR2 YNFKEQ. CDR3 length: 14 amino acids. V gave up 10 bases and J gave up 4 bases; unmatched junction bases: 9.

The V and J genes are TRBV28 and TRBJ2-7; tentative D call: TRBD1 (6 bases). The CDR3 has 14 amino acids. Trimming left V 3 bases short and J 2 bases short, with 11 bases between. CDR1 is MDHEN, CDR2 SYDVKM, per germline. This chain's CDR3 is CASSFRGRAYEQYF. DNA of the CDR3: TGTGCCAGCAGTTTCAGGGGTCGGGCCTACGAGCAGTACTTC.

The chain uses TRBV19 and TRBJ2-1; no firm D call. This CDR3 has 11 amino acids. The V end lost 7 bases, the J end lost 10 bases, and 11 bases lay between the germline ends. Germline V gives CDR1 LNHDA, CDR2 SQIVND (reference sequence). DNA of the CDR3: TGTGCCAGTACCTTCGGTCCGGAGCAGTTCTTC. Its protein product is CASTFGPEQFF.

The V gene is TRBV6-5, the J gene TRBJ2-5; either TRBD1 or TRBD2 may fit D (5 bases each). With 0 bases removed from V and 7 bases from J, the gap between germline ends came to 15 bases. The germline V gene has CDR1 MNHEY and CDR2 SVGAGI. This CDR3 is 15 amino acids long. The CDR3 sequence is CASSYSWDAVGTQYF. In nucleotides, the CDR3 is TGTGCCAGCAGTTACTCATGGGACGCCGTGGGGACCCAGTACTTC.

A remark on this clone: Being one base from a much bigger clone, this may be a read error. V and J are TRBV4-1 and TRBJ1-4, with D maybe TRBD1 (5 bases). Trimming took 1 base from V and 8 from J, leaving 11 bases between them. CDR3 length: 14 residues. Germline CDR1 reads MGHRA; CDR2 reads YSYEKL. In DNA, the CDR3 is TGCGCCAGCAGCCAAGGGGGCGTCGGGGAAAAACTGTTTTTT. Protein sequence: CASSQGGVGEKLFF.

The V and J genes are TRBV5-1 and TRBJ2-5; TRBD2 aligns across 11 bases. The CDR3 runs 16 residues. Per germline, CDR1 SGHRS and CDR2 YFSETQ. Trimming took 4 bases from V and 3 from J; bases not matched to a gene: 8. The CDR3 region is CASSGSSGRPEETQYF. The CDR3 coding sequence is TGCGCCAGCAGCGGATCTAGCGGGAGGCCAGAAGAGACCCAGTACTTC.

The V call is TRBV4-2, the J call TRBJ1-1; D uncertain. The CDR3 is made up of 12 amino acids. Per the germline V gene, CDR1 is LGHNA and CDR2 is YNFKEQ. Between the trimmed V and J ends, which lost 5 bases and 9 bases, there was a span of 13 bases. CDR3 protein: CASSADPSKAFF. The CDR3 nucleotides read TGTGCCAGCAGCGCGGACCCAAGCAAAGCTTTCTTT.

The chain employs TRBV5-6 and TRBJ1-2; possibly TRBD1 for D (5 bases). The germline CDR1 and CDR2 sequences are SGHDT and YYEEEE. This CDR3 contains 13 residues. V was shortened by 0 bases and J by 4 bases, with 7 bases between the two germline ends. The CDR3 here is CASSLVGGYGYTF. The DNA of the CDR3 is TGTGCCAGCAGCTTGGTGGGGGGCTATGGCTACACCTTC.

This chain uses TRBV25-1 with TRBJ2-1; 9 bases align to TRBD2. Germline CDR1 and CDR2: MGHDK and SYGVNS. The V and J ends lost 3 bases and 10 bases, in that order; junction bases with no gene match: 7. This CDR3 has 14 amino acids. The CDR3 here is CASSELAGEGEQFF. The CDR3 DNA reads TGTGCCAGCAGTGAGTTAGCGGGAGAGGGAGAGCAGTTCTTC.